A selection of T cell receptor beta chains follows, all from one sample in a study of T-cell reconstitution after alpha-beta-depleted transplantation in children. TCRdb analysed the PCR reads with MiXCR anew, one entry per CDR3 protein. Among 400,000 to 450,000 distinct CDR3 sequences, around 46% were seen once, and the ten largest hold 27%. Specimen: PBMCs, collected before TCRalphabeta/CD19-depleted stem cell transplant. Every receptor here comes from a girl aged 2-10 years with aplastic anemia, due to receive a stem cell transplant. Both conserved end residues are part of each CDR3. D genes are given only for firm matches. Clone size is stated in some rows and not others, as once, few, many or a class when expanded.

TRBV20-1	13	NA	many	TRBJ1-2	TGCAGTGCTAGACACAGGGTTGCGGATGGCTACACCTTC	CSARHRVADGYTF
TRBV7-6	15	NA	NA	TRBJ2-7	TGTGCCAGCAGCTCTACTACAGGGAGGGCGAGCGAGCAGTACTTC	CASSSTTGRASEQYF
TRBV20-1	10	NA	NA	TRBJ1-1	TGCAGTGCCGGGGGGGCTGAAGCTTTCTTT	CSAGGAEAFF
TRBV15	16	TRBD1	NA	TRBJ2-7	TGTGCCACCAGCCCTCGAAGCCGGGACAGCACCTACGAGCAGTACTTC	CATSPRSRDSTYEQYF
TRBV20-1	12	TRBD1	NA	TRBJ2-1	TGCAGTGAGGGGACAGGGACCAATGAGCAGTTCTTC	CSEGTGTNEQFF
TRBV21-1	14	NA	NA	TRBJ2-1	TGTGCCAGCAGCCTGAAAGGGGGTTACAATGAGCAGTTCTTC	CASSLKGGYNEQFF
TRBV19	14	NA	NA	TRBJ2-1	TGTGCCAGTAGTATGGGCGGGACCTCAGGGGAGCAGTTCTTC	CASSMGGTSGEQFF
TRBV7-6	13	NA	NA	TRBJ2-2	TGTGCCAGCAGCTTCGACTACACCGGGGAGCTGTTTTTT	CASSFDYTGELFF
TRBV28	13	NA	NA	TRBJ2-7	TGTGCCAGCAGCCCCCACAGAGCCTACGAGCAGTACTTC	CASSPHRAYEQYF
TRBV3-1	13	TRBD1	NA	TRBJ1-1	TGTGCCAGCAGCAACAGGGGAAACACTGAAGCTTTCTTT	CASSNRGNTEAFF
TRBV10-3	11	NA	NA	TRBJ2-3	TGTGCCATCCTAGCCACAGATACGCAGTATTTT	CAILATDTQYF
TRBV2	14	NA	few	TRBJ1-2	TGTGCCAGCAGTGAAGTCTCAGGGAACTATGGCTACACCTTC	CASSEVSGNYGYTF
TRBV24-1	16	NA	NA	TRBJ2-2	TGTGCCACCAGTGATTTCGTGACTCAGGACACCGGGGAGCTGTTTTTT	CATSDFVTQDTGELFF
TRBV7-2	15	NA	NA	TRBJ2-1	TGTGCCAGCAGCTTTGGGGGGACGGGGAACAATGAGCAGTTCTTC	CASSFGGTGNNEQFF
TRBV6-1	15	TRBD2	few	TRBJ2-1	TGTGCCAGCACCCTGGGACTAGCGGGAGTCAATGAGCAGTTCTTC	CASTLGLAGVNEQFF
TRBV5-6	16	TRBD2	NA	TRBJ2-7	TGTGCCAGCAGTTCGCCTATTAGCGGGAGTAGGAACGAGCAGTACTTC	CASSSPISGSRNEQYF
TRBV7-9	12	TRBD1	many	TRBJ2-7	TGTGCCAGCGGCCGGGACAGCTACGAGCAGTACTTC	CASGRDSYEQYF
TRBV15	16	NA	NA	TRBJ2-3	TGTGCCACCAGCCCGACCAGGGACAGCGGGGAGGATACGCAGTATTTT	CATSPTRDSGEDTQYF
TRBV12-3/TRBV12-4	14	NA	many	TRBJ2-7	TGTGCCAGCAGTTTTCCAGGGGCCCCCTACGAGCAGTACTTC	CASSFPGAPYEQYF
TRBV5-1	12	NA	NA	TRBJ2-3	TGCGCCAGCAGCCAAGAAACGGATACGCAGTATTTT	CASSQETDTQYF
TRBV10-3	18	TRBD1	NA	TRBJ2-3	TGTGCCATCAGTGAGTCAGCCCCCGGGACAGGGTACGCAGATACGCAGTATTTT	CAISESAPGTGYADTQYF